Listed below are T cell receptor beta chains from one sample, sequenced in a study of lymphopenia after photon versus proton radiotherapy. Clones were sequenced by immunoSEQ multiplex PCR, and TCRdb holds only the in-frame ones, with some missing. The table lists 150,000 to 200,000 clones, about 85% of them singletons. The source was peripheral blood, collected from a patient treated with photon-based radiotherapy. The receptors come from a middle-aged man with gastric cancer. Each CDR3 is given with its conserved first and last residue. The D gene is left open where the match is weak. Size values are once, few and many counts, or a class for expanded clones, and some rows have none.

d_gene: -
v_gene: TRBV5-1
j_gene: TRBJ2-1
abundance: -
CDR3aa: CASSLEGASFNEQFF
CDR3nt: TGCGCCAGCAGCTTGGAAGGGGCTAGCTTTAATGAGCAGTTCTTC

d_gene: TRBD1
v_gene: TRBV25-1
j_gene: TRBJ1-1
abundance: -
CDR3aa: CASSEYGTGIPEAFF
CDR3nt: TGTGCCAGCAGTGAATACGGGACAGGGATCCCTGAAGCTTTCTTT

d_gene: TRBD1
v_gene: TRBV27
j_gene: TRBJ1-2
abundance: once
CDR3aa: CASSSSPGQRRYGYTF
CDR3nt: TGTGCCAGCAGTTCCTCTCCGGGACAGAGGCGCTATGGCTACACCTTC

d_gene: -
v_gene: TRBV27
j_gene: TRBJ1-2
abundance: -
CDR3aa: CASSPREGRNYGYTF
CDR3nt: TGTGCCAGCAGCCCCCGGGAGGGGAGGAACTATGGCTACACCTTC

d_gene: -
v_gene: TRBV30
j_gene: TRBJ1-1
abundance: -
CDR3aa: CAWSRVTGPNTEAFF
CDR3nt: TGTGCCTGGAGTAGAGTCACAGGGCCGAACACTGAAGCTTTCTTT

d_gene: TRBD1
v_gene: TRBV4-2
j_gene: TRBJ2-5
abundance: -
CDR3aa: CASMPTGHQETQYF
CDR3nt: TGTGCCAGCATGCCGACAGGGCACCAAGAGACCCAGTACTTC

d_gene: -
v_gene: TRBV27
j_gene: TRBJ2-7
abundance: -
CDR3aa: CASSGQESSYEQYF
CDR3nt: TGTGCCAGCAGTGGCCAGGAGAGCTCCTACGAGCAGTACTTC

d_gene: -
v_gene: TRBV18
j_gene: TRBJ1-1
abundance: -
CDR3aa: CASSPGAGWGEAFF
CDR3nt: TGTGCCAGCTCACCAGGTGCGGGATGGGGTGAAGCTTTCTTT

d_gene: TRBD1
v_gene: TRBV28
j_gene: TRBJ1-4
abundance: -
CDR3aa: CASSNPQGARSNEKLFF
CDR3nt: TGTGCCAGCAGTAACCCACAGGGGGCTAGGTCTAATGAAAAACTGTTTTTT

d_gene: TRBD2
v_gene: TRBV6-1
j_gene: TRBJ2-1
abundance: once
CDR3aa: CASSEMGTSGLSSYNEQFF
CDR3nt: TGTGCCAGCAGTGAAATGGGGACTAGCGGGCTTAGCTCCTACAATGAGCAGTTCTTC

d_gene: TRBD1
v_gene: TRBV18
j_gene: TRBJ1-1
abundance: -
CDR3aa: CASSRDRGQNPEAFF
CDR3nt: TGTGCCAGCTCACGGGACAGGGGGCAGAACCCTGAAGCTTTCTTT

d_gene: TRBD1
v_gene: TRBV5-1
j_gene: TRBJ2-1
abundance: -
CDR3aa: CASSSLTGDGSYNEQFF
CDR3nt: TGCGCCAGCAGCTCGCTGACAGGGGACGGCTCCTACAATGAGCAGTTCTTC

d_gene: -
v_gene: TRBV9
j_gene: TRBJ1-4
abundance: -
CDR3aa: CASSVGNSGEKLFF
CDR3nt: TGTGCCAGCAGCGTAGGGAACAGCGGTGAAAAACTGTTTTTT

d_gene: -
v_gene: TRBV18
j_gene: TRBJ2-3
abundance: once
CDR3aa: CASSPPWGPVTDTQYF
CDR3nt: TGTGCCAGCTCACCACCGTGGGGGCCCGTCACAGATACGCAGTATTTT

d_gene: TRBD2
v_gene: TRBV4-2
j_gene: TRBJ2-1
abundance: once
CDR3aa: CASSQELRLAGVFGFNEQFF
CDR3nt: TGTGCCAGCAGCCAAGAGCTTAGACTAGCGGGAGTGTTCGGGTTCAATGAGCAGTTCTTC

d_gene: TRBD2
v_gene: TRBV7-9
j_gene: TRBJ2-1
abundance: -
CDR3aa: CASSLAQTSGAYNEQFF
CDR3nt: TGTGCCAGCAGCTTAGCGCAAACTAGCGGGGCCTACAATGAGCAGTTCTTC

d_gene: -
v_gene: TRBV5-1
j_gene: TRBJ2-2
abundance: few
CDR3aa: CASSLGQINTGELFF
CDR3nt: TGCGCCAGCAGCTTGGGACAGATAAACACCGGGGAGCTGTTTTTT

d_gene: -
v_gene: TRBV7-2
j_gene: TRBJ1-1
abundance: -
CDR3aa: CASSLRWNTEAFF
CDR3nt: TGTGCCAGCAGCTTACGATGGAACACTGAAGCTTTCTTT

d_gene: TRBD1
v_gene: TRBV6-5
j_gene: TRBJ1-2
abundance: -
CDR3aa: CASTPYRGYGYTF
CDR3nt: TGTGCCAGCACACCCTACAGGGGCTATGGCTACACCTTC

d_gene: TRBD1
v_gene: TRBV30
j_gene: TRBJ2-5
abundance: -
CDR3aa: CACDRGSQETQYF
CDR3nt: TGTGCCTGTGACAGGGGAAGCCAAGAGACCCAGTACTTC

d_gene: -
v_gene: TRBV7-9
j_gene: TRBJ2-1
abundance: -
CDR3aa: CASSLALLGGNEQFF
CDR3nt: TGTGCCAGCAGCTTAGCGCTACTAGGTGGCAATGAGCAGTTCTTC

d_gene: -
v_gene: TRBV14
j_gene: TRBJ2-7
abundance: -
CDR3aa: CASSPNGGYEQYF
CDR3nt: TGTGCCAGCAGCCCTAACGGGGGTTACGAGCAGTACTTC

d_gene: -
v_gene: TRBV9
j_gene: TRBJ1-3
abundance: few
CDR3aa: CASSVDGGAGNTIYF
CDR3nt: TGTGCCAGCAGCGTAGATGGCGGGGCTGGAAACACCATATATTTT

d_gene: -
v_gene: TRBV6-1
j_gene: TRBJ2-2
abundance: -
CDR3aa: CASSARAALGGGELFF
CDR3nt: TGTGCCAGCAGTGCCCGGGCAGCGCTGGGTGGCGGGGAGCTGTTTTTT

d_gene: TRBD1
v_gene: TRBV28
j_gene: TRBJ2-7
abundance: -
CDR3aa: CASSFEDRGQREQYF
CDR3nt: TGTGCCAGCAGTTTCGAGGACAGGGGGCAAAGGGAGCAGTACTTC

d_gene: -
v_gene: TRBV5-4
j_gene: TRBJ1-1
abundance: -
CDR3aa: CASSLERNTEAFF
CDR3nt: TGTGCCAGCAGCTTGGAGCGGAACACTGAAGCTTTCTTT

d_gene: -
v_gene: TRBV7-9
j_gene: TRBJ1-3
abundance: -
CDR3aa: CASSPLDGTIYF
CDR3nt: TGTGCCAGCAGTCCTCTTGACGGCACCATATATTTT

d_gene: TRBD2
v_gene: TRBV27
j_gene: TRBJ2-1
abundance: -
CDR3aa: CASSLVLAVDEQFF
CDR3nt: TGTGCCAGCAGTTTGGTGCTAGCGGTCGACGAGCAGTTCTTC

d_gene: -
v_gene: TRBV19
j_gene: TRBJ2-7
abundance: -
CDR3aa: CASSIRGGTAYEQYF
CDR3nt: TGTGCCAGTAGTATCCGAGGCGGGACCGCCTACGAGCAGTACTTC

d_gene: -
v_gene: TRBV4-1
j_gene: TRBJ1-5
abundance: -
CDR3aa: CASSQQGTGNSNQPQHF
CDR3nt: TGCGCCAGCAGCCAGCAAGGAACGGGAAATAGCAATCAGCCCCAGCATTTT

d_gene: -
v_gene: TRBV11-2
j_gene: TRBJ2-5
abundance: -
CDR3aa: CASSWAGRQETQYF
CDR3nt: TGTGCCAGCAGCTGGGCAGGGAGGCAAGAGACCCAGTACTTC

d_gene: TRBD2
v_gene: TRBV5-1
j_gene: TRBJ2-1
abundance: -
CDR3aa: CASSVGTSGGSYNEQFF
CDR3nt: TGCGCCAGCAGCGTGGGGACTAGCGGGGGCTCCTACAATGAGCAGTTCTTC

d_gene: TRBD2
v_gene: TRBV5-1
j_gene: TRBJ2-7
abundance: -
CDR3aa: CASSLQGLGTSRSLVYEQYF
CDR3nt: TGCGCCAGCAGCCTCCAGGGGTTGGGGACTAGCAGGTCGTTGGTTTACGAGCAGTACTTC

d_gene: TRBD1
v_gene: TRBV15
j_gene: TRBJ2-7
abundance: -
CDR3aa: CATSRAGAGGGEQYF
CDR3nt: TGTGCCACCAGCAGAGCCGGGGCAGGGGGCGGTGAGCAGTACTTC

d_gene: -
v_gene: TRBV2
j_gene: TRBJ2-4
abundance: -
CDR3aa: CASQPQQRLSKNIQYF
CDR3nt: TGTGCCTCCCAACCTCAGCAAAGGCTTTCCAAAAACATTCAGTACTTC

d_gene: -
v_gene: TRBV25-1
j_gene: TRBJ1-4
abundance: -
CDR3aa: CASSEIGGNGKLFF
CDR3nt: TGTGCCAGCAGTGAGATAGGGGGGAACGGAAAACTGTTTTTT

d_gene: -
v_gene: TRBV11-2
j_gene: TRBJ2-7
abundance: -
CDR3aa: CASSLFSGPYEQYF
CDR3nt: TGTGCCAGCAGCCTCTTTAGCGGACCCTACGAGCAGTACTTC

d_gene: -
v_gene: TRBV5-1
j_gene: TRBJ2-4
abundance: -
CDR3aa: CASSLAPNAKNIQYF
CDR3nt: TGCGCCAGCAGCTTGGCCCCAAACGCCAAAAACATTCAGTACTTC

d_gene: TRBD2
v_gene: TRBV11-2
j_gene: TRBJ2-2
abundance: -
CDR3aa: CASSRLAGGPTGELFF
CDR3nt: TGTGCCAGCAGCCGACTAGCGGGAGGTCCTACCGGGGAGCTGTTTTTT

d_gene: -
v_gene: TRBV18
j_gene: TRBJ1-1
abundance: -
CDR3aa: CASSISQGNTEAFF
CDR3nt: TGTGCCAGCTCAATCTCACAGGGGAACACTGAAGCTTTCTTT

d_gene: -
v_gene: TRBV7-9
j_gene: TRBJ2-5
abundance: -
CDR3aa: CASSSEGNQETQYF
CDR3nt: TGTGCCAGCAGCTCAGAGGGGAATCAAGAGACCCAGTACTTC